These T cell receptor beta chains were read from a single sample in a study of identical twins. TCRdb ran MiXCR on the 5' RACE reads and lists one entry per CDR3 protein. Of approximately 670,000 distinct CDR3 sequences listed, 5.5% to 6.5% were seen once; the top ten hold 1.5% to 2%. Specimen: naive T cells sorted from blood. The receptors were sampled from a man between 18 and 35 years old in good health. CDR3s include the opening cysteine and the closing phenylalanine or tryptophan. The D gene is left open where the match is weak. Some rows mark clone size as missing; the rest say once, few, many or name a class of expanded clone.

D gene	J gene	V gene	clone size	CDR3 DNA	CDR3 protein
TRBD2	TRBJ2-3	TRBV3-1	many	TGTGCCAGCAGCCAAGGGGGAGGGTCGGGAGATACGCAGTATTTT	CASSQGGGSGDTQYF
NA	TRBJ1-4	TRBV27	NA	TGTGCCAGCAGCGAGTACCAGGGAGGACGCGAAAAACTGTTTTTT	CASSEYQGGREKLFF
TRBD1	TRBJ2-4	TRBV30	few	TGTGCCTGGAGTGTGCGGGACAGGGGGACGAACATTCAGTACTTC	CAWSVRDRGTNIQYF
NA	TRBJ2-7	TRBV5-5	many	TGTGCCAGCACCCGGTCGCCTGGCGAGCAGTACTTC	CASTRSPGEQYF
TRBD2	TRBJ2-7	TRBV20-1	NA	TGCAGTGCTCGGAAGAGCGGGGCCAGGAACTACGAGCAGTACTTC	CSARKSGARNYEQYF
NA	TRBJ2-2	TRBV7-6	NA	TGTGCCAGCAGCCCCCCACGCGAAGTTGGAGTAACCGGGGAGCTGTTTTTT	CASSPPREVGVTGELFF
NA	TRBJ2-2	TRBV28	many	TGTGCCAGCAGTTTGCAGGGGACGAACACCGGGGAGCTGTTTTTT	CASSLQGTNTGELFF
NA	TRBJ2-5	TRBV10-1	NA	TGCGCCAGCAGTGGCACAGGCCAAGAGACCCAGTACTTC	CASSGTGQETQYF
TRBD2	TRBJ2-1	TRBV28	few	TGTGCCAGCAGCCCGGGACTAGCGGGAGGCCCGTTCTTC	CASSPGLAGGPFF
NA	TRBJ2-2	TRBV4-1	many	TGCGCCAGCAGCCAAGCCCAGGGGGGGAACACCGGGGAGCTGTTTTTT	CASSQAQGGNTGELFF
TRBD2	TRBJ2-3	TRBV20-1	many	TGCAGTGCTAGAGATGGCGGGGGAGCCACAGATACGCAGTATTTT	CSARDGGGATDTQYF
TRBD1	TRBJ2-1	TRBV20-1	many	TGCAGTGCTAGAAGACTTTGGGAGACAGGGAATTACAATGAGCAGTTCTTC	CSARRLWETGNYNEQFF
TRBD2	TRBJ2-1	TRBV20-1	many	TGCAGTGGGGCGGGAGGGCCAGGGCAGTTCTTC	CSGAGGPGQFF